This T cell receptor (beta chain) is from a study of blood T cell repertoires in COVID-19. Overall study context: Italy, Spain and the United States were the sources of the convalescent and acute COVID-19 samples.

The CDR3 runs to 14 residues. The V end lost 4 bases, the J end lost 4 bases, and 13 bases lay between the germline ends. CDR1 ENHRY and CDR2 SYGVKD come from the germline V gene. Under the authors' procedure: Estimation of nucleated cell counts relied on the amplification of reference gene primers. Assay used: immunoSEQ multiplex PCR; TCRdb lists only in-frame clones, some missing. V and J calls and clone size are those listed in that table; D and trimming were worked out from the DNA. The sample carries 85,000 to 130,000 clones, roughly 84% recorded once. This receptor was obtained from a man in his sixties with acute or convalescent COVID-19. The sequenced material came from peripheral blood. V usage is TRBV10-3 and J usage is TRBJ1-1; D is undetermined. The CDR3 is CAISGEVSSTEAFF. CDR3 coding DNA: TGTGCCATCAGTGGTGAGGTATCGAGCACTGAAGCTTTCTTT.